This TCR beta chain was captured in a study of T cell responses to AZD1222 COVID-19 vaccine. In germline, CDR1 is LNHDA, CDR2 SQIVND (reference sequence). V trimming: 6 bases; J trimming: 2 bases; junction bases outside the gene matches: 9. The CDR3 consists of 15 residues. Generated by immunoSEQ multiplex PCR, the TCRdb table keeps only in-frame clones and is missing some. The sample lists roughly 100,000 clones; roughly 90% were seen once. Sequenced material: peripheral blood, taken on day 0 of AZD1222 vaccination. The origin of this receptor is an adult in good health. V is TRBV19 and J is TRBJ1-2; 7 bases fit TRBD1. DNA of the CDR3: TGTGCCAGTAGCCCCGACAGGGTCCCAAACTATGGCTACACCTTC. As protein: CASSPDRVPNYGYTF.